Each of the 10 T cell receptor beta chains below was sequenced from the same sample in a study of radiotherapy plus CTLA-4 blockade in lung cancer. The protocol was immunoSEQ multiplex PCR, while the TCRdb copy is restricted to in-frame clones and leaves out a portion. Of some 80,000 clones in the sample, 60% to 85% are singletons; the top ten hold approximately 24%. Here the sequenced sample was peripheral blood, taken from a patient treated with radiotherapy plus ipilimumab. The receptor set was obtained from a human donor with non-small cell lung cancer whose response to radiotherapy plus ipilimumab could not be evaluated. Some clones in this sample may be carry-over from other donors' samples.

The J gene is TRBJ2-5, the V gene TRBV5-6; D might be TRBD1 (6 bases). Germline lookup yields CDR1 SGHDT and CDR2 YYEEEE. Between the trimmed V and J ends, which lost 5 bases and 2 bases, there was a span of 13 bases. The CDR3 sequence is 14 residues long. This CDR3 reads CASSLQGYQETQYF. DNA of the CDR3: TGTGCCAGCAGTTTACAGGGCTATCAAGAGACCCAGTACTTC.

The chain couples TRBV9 to TRBJ2-2; a weak D match, TRBD2 (5 bases). V was pared by 4 bases and J by 0 bases, with 16 bases between. Germline V gene data show CDR1 as SGDLS and CDR2 as YYNGEE. CDR3 length: 17 residues. The CDR3 sequence: CASSPPAGISNTGELFF. CDR3 nucleotides: TGTGCCAGCAGCCCCCCCGCGGGCATATCGAACACCGGGGAGCTGTTTTTT.

This chain connects TRBV10-1 to TRBJ1-2; weak D call: TRBD1 (5 bases). This CDR3 has 15 residues. Trimming left V 0 bases short and J 2 bases short, with 10 bases between. Looked up from germline, CDR1 is WNHNN and CDR2 is SYGVQD (reference sequence). The CDR3 nucleotides read TGCGCCAGCAGTGAGTCTGGACAACCCAACTATGGCTACACCTTC. It is translated as CASSESGQPNYGYTF.

The chain has TRBV5-1 and TRBJ2-3, with 9 bases that match TRBD1. V gave up 0 bases and J gave up 3 bases; unmatched junction bases: 2. Germline-derived CDR1 and CDR2 are SGHRS and YFSETQ. The CDR3 runs to 15 residues. The chain's CDR3 is CASSLGTGETDTQYF. In DNA, the CDR3 is TGCGCCAGCAGCTTGGGGACAGGGGAGACAGATACGCAGTATTTT.

The chain joins TRBV4-2 to TRBJ2-3, with 10 positions matching TRBD2. Germline V CDR1 and CDR2: LGHNA, YNFKEQ. Trimming took 7 bases from V and 0 from J; bases not matched to a gene: 7. The CDR3 totals 16 residues. The CDR3 DNA sequence: TGTGCCAGCAACCGACTAGCGGGTACTAGCACAGATACGCAGTATTTT. This encodes CASNRLAGTSTDTQYF.

V usage is TRBV4-1 and J usage is TRBJ2-1, with 12 nucleotides matching TRBD2. After removal of 5 bases from V and 8 bases from J, the junction contained 13 bases not matched to a gene. This CDR3 region has 17 residues. Per germline, CDR1 MGHRA and CDR2 YSYEKL. The CDR3, as DNA: TGCGCCAGCAGCGAAGGGTTCGCGCTAGCGGGGGGGTATGAGCAGTTCTTC. It codes for CASSEGFALAGGYEQFF.

This sequence joins TRBV28 and TRBJ2-3; the D gene is possibly TRBD2 (5 bases). Per germline, CDR1 MDHEN and CDR2 SYDVKM. The length of the CDR3 is 14 residues. The V gene lost 3 bases and the J gene lost 4 bases, with 11 bases spanning the gap. The CDR3 nucleotides are TGTGCCAGCAGTTTGTCCGGGGTGCCAGATACGCAGTATTTT. It codes for CASSLSGVPDTQYF.

This chain links TRBV6-1 with TRBJ2-4, with a weak D call TRBD1 (5 bases). The germline CDR1 and CDR2 sequences are MNHNS and SASEGT. The CDR3 runs 13 residues. Trimming stripped 10 bases from V and 1 base from J, with 11 bases between. CDR3 sequence (DNA): TGTGCCACCCTTAGACAGGCCAAAAACATTCAGTACTTC. Its protein is CATLRQAKNIQYF.

The V and J genes are TRBV28 and TRBJ1-1, with D perhaps matching TRBD1 (6 bases). Germline V gene lookup returns CDR1 MDHEN and CDR2 SYDVKM. The CDR3 extends over 13 amino acids. Trimming stripped 5 bases from V and 6 bases from J, with 13 bases between. The CDR3 DNA follows: TGTGCCAGCAGTGAAACAGGGTGGCCTGAAGCTTTCTTT. Translated: CASSETGWPEAFF.

In its sample, this clone was seen once. The chain links TRBV28 to TRBJ1-2; 9 bases match TRBD1. The CDR3 runs to 15 residues. After removal of 1 base from V and 7 bases from J, the junction contained 7 bases not matched to a gene. Germline V gene lookup returns CDR1 MDHEN and CDR2 SYDVKM. This CDR3 is CASSLSRQGVGGYTF. As DNA, the CDR3 is TGTGCCAGCAGTTTATCGAGACAGGGGGTAGGTGGCTACACCTTC.